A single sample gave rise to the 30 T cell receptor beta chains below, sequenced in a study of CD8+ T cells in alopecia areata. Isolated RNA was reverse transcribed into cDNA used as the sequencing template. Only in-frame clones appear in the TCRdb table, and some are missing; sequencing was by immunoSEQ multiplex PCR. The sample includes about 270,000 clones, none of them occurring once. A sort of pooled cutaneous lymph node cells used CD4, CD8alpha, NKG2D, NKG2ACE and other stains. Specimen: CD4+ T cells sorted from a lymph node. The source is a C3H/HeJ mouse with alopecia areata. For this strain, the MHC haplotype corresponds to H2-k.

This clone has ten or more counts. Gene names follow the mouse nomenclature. Partial CDR3 DNA: TGTGCCAGCAGTACGACTGGGGGATATGAC. This codes for CASSTTGGYD. The full CDR3 protein reads CASSTTGGYDTQYF. The V call is TRBV19, the J call TRBJ2-5, with 9 bases that match TRBD2. The sequenced fragment ends 4 residues before the CDR3 boundary, so the rest is inferred from the germline J gene. The CDR3 sequence is 14 residues long. Germline CDR1 is FNHDT and CDR2 is SITEND (reference sequence).

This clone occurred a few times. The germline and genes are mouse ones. CDR3 DNA, as far as it was read: TGTGCCAGCAGTATCCTGTTGGGGGGTGGTGCAGAA. Its protein product is CASSILLGGGAE. In full, the CDR3 is CASSILLGGGAETLYF. V usage is TRBV19 and J usage is TRBJ2-3; the match to TRBD2 covers 7 bases. The CDR3 end falls 4 residues outside the read, so it is completed with the germline J gene. V lost 2 bases to trimming and J lost 1 base; unmatched junction nucleotides: 7. In germline, CDR1 is FNHDT, CDR2 SITEND (reference sequence). This CDR3 region has 16 residues.

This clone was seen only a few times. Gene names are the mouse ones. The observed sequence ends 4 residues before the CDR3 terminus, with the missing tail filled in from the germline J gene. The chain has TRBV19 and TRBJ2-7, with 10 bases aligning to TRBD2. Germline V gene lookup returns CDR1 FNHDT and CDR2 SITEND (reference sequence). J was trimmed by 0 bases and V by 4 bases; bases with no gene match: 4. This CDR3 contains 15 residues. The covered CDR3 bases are TGTGCCAGCAGTCCCGGACTGGGGGACTCCTAT. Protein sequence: CASSPGLGDSY. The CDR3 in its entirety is CASSPGLGDSYEQYF.

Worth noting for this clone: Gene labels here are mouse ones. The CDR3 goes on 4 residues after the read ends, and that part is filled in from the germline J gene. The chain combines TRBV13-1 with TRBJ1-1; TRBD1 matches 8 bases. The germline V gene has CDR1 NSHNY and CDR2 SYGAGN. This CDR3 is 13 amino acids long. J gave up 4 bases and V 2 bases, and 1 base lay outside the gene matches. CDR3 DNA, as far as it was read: TGTGCCAGCAGTGAGACAGGGGTCACA. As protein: CASSETGVT. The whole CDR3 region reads CASSETGVTEVFF.

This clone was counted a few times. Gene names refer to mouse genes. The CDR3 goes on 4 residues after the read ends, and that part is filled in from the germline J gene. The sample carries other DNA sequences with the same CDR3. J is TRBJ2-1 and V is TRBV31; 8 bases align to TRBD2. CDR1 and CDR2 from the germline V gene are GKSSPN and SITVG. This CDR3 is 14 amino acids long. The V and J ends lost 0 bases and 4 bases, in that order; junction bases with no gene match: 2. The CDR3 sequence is CAWSLTGGYAEQFF. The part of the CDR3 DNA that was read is TGTGCCTGGAGTCTTACTGGGGGATATGCT.

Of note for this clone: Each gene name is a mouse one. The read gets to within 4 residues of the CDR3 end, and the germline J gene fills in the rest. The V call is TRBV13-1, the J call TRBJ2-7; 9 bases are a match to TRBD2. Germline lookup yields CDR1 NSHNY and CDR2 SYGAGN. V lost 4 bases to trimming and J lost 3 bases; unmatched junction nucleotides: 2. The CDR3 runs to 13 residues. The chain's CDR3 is CASSRLGVYEQYF. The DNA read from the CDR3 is TGTGCCAGCAGTCGACTGGGGGTCTAT.

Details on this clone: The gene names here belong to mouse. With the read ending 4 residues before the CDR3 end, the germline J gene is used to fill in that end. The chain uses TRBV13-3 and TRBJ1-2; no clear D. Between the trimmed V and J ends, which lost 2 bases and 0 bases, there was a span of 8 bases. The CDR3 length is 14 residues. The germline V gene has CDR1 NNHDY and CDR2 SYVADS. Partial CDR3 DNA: TGTGCCAGCAGTGAATGGGGTGCAAACTCC. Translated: CASSEWGANS. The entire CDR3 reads CASSEWGANSDYTF.

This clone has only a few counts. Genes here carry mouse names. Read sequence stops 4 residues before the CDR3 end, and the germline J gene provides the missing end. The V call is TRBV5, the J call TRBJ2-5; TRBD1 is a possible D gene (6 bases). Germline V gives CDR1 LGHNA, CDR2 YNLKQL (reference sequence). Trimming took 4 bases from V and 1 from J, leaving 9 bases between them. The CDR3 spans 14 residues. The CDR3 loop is CASSLQGDQDTQYF. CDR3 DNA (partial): TGTGCCAGCAGCCTACAGGGCGACCAAGAC.

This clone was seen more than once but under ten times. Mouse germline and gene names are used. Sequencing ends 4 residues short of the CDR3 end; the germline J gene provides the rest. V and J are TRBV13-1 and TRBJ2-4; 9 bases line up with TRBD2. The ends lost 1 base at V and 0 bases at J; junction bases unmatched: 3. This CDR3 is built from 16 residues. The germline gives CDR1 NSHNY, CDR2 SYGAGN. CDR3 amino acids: CASSDTGGTSQNTLYF. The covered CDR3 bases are TGTGCCAGCAGTGATACTGGGGGGACTAGTCAAAAC.

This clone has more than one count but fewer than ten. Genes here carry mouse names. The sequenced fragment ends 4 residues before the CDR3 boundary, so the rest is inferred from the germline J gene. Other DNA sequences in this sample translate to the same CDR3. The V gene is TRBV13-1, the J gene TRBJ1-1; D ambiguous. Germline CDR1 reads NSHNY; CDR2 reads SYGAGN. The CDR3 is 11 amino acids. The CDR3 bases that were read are TGTGCCAGCAGTGACATAACA. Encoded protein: CASSDIT. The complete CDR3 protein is CASSDITEVFF.

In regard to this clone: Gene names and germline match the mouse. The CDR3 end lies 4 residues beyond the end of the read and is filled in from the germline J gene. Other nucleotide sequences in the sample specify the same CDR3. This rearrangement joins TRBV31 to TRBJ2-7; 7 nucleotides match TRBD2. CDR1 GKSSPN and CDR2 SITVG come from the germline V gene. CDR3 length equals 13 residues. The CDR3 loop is CAWSLGGGYEQYF. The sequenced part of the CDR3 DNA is TGTGCCTGGAGTCTGGGGGGGGGTTAT.

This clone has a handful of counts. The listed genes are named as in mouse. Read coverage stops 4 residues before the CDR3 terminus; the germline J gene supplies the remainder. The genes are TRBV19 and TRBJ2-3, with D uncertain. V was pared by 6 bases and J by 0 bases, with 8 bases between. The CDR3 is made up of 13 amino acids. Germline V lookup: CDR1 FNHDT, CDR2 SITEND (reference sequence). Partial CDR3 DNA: TGTGCCAGCACAGCACCTAGTGCAGAA. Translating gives CASTAPSAE. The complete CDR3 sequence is CASTAPSAETLYF. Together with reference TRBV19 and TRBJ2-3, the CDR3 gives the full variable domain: GGIITQTPKFLIGQEGQKLTLKCQQNFNHDTMYWYRQDSGKGLRLIYYSITENDLQKGDLSEGYDASREKKSSFSLTVTSAQKNEMAVFLCASTAPSAETLYFGSGTRLTVL.

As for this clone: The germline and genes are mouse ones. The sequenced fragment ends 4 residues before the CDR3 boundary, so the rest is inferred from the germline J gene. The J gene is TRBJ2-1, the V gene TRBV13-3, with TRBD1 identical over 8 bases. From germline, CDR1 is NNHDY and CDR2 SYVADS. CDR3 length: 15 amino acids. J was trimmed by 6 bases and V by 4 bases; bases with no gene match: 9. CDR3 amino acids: CASSPPGQVFAEQFF. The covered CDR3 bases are TGTGCCAGCAGTCCCCCGGGACAGGTCTTTGCT.

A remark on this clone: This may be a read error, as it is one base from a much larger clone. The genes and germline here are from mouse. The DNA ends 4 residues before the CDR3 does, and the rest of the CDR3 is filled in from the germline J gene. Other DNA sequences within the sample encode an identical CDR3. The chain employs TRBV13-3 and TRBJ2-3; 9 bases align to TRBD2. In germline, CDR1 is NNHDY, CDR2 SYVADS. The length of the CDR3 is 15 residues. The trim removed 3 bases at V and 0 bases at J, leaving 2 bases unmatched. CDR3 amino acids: CASSATGGSAETLYF. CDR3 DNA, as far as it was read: TGTGCCAGCAGTGCGACTGGGGGTAGTGCAGAA.

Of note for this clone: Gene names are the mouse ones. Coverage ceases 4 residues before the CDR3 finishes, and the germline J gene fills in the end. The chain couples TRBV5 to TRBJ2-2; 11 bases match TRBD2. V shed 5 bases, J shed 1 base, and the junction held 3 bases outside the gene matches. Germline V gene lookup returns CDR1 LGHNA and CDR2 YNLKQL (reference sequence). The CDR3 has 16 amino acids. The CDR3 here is CASSSGTGGNTGQLYF. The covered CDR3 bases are TGTGCCAGCAGCTCCGGGACTGGGGGAAACACCGGG.

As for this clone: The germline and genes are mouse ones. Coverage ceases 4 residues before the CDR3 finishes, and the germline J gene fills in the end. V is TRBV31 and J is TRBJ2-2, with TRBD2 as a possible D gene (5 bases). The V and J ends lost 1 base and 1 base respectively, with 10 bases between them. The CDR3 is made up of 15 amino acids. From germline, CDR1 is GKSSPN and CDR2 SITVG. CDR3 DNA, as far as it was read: TGTGCCTGGAGTCCGGGCTGGGTAAACACCGGG. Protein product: CAWSPGWVNTG. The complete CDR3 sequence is CAWSPGWVNTGQLYF.

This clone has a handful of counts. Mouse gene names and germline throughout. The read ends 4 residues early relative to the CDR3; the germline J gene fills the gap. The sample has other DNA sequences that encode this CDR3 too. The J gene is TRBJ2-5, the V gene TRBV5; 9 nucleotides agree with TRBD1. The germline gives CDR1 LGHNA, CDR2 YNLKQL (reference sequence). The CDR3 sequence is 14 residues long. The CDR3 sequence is CASSPGTGRDTQYF. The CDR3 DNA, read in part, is TGTGCCAGCAGCCCCGGGACAGGGCGAGAC.

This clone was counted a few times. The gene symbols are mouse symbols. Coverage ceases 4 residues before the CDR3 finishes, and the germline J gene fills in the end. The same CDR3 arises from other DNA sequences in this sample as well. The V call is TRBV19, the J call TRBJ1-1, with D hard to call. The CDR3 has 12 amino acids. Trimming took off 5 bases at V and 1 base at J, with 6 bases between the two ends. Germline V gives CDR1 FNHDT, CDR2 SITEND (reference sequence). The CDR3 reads CASSLRNTEVFF. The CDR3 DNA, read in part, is TGTGCCAGCAGCCTCAGAAACACA.

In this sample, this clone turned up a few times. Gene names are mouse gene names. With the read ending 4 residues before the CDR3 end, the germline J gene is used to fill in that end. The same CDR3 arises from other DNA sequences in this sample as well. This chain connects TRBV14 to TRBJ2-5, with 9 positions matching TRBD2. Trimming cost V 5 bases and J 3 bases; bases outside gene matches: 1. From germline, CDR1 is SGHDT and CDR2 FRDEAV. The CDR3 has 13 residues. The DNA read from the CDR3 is TGTGCCAGCAGAACTGGGGGGCAAGAC. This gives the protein CASRTGGQD. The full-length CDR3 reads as CASRTGGQDTQYF.

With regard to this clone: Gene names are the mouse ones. CDR3 protein: CASSDRRENQDTQYF. The CDR3 DNA, read in part, is TGTGCCAGCAGTGACCGCAGGGAAAACCAAGAC. V is TRBV13-3 and J is TRBJ2-5; TRBD1 is a possible D gene (5 bases). With the read ending 4 residues before the CDR3 end, the germline J gene is used to fill in that end. Trimming took 2 bases from V and 0 from J, leaving 10 bases between them. The CDR3 spans 15 residues. The V gene's germline CDR1 is NNHDY and CDR2 SYVADS. The full variable domain, rest sourced from reference TRBV13-3 and TRBJ2-5, is EAAVTQSPRSKVAVTGGKVTLSCHQTNNHDYMYWYRQDTGHGLRLIHYSYVADSTEKGDIPDGYKASRPSQENFSLILELASLSQTAVYFCASSDRRENQDTQYFGPGTRLLVL.

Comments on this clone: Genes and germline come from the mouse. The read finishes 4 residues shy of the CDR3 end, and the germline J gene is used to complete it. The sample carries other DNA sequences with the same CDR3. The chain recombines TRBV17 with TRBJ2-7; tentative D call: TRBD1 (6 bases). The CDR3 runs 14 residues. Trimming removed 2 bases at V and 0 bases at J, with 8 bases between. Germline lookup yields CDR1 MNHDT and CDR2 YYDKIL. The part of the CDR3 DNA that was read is TGTGCTAGCAGTAGAACAGGGAGCTCCTAT. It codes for CASSRTGSSY. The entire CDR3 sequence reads CASSRTGSSYEQYF.

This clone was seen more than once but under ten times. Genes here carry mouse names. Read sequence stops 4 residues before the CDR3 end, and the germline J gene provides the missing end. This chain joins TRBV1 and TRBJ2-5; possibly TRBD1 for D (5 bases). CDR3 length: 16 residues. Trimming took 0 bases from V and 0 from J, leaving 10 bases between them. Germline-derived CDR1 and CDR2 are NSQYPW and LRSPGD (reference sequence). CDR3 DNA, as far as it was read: TGCACCTGCAGTGCAGAGAACAGGCTTAACCAAGAC. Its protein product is CTCSAENRLNQD. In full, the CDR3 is CTCSAENRLNQDTQYF.

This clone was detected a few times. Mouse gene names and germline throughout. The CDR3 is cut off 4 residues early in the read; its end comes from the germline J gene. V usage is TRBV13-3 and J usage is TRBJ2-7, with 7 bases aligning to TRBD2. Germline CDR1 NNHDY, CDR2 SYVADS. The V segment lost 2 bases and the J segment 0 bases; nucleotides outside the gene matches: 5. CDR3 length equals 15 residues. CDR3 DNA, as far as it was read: TGTGCCAGCAGTGAGGGGGGGGTGAGCTCCTAT. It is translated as CASSEGGVSSY. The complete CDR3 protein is CASSEGGVSSYEQYF.

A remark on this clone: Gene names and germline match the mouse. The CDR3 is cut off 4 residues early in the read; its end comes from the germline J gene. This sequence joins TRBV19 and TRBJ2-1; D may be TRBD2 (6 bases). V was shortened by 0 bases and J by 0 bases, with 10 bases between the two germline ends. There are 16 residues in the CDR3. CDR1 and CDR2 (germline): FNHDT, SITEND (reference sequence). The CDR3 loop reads CASSIGGVNNYAEQFF. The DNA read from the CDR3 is TGTGCCAGCAGTATAGGGGGGGTGAATAACTATGCT.

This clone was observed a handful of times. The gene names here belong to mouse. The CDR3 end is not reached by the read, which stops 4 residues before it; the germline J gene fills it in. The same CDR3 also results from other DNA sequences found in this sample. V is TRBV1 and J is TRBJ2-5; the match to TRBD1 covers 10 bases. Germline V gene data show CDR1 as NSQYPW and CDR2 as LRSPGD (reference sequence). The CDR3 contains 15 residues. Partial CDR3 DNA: TGCACCTGCAGTGCAGGGACAGGGGGAAAAGAC. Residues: CTCSAGTGGKD. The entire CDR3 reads CTCSAGTGGKDTQYF.

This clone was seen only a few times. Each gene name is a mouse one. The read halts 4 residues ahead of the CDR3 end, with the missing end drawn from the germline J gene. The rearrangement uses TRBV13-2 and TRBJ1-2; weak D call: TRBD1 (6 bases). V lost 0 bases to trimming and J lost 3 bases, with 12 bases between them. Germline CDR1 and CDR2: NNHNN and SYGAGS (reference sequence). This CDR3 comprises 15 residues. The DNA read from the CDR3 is TGTGCCAGCGGTGATGCACCAGGGGATCACTCC. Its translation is CASGDAPGDHS. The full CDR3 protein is CASGDAPGDHSDYTF.

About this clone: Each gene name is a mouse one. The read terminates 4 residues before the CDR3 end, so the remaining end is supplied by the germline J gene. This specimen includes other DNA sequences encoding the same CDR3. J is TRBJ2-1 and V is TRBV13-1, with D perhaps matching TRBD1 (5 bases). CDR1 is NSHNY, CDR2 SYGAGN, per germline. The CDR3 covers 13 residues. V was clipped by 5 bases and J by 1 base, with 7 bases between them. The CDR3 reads CASRDINYAEQFF. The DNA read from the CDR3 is TGTGCCAGCAGGGACATAAACTATGCT.

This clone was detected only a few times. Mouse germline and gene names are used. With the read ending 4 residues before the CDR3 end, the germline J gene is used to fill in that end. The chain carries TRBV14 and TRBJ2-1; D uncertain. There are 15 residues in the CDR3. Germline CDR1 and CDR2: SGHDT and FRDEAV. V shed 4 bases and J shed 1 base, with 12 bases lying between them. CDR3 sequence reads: CASSTAPVNYAEQFF. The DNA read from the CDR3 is TGTGCCAGCAGTACCGCGCCAGTAAACTATGCT.

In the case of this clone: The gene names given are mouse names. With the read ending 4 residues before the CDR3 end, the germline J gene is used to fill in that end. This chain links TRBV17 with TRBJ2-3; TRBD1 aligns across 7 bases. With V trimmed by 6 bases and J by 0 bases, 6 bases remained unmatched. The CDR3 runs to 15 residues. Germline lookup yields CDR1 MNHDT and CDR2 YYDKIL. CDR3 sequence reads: CASSPGQTSAETLYF. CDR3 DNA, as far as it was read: TGTGCTAGCAGCCCGGGACAGACTAGTGCAGAA.

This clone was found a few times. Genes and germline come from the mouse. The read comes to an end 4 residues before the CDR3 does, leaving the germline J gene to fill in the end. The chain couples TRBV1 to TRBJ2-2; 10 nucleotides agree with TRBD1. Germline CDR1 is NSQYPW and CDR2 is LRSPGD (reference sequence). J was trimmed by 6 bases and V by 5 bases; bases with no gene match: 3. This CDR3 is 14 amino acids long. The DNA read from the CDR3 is TGCACCTGCAGTACCGGACAGGGGGCCGGG. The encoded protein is CTCSTGQGAG. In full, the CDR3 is CTCSTGQGAGQLYF.